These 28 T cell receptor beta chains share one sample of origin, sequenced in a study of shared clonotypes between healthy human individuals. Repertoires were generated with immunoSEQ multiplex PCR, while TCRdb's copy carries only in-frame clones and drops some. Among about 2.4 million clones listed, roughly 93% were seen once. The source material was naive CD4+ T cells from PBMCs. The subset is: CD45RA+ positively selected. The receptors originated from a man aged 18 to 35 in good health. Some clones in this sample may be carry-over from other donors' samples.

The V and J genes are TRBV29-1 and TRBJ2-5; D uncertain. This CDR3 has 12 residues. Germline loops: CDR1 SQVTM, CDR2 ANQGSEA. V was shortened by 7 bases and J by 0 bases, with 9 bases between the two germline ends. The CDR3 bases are TGCAGCGAAAGACGGAACCAAGAGACCCAGTACTTC. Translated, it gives CSERRNQETQYF.

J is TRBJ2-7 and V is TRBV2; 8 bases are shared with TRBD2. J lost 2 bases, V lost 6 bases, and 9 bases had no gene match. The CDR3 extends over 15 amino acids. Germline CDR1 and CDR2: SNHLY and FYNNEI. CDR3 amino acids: CASSRSGSFTYEQYF. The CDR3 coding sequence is TGTGCCAGCAGCCGCAGCGGGAGCTTCACCTACGAGCAGTACTTC.

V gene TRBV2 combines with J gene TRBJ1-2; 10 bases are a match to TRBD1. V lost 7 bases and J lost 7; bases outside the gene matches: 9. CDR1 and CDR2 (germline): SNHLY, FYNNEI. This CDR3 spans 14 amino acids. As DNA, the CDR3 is TGTGCCAGCACAACGACAGGGGGCGGTTCTGGCTACACCTTC. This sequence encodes CASTTTGGGSGYTF.

The CDR3 loop reads CATSRGEAGVGRQYF. DNA of the CDR3: TGTGCCACCAGCAGAGGGGAGGCAGGGGTAGGACGGCAGTACTTC. The chain carries TRBV15 and TRBJ2-7; D may be TRBD1 or TRBD2 (6 bases each). CDR1 is LNHNV and CDR2 is YYDKDF in the germline V gene (reference sequence). This CDR3 is built from 15 residues. Trimming shortened V by 1 base and J by 9 bases, and 19 bases separated the two germline ends.

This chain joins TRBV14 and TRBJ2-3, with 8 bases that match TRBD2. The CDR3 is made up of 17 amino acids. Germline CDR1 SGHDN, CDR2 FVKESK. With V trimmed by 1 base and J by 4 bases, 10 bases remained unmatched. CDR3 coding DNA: TGTGCCAGCAGCCAAGTTTTTTACGGGAGGGCCCCAGATACGCAGTATTTT. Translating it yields CASSQVFYGRAPDTQYF.

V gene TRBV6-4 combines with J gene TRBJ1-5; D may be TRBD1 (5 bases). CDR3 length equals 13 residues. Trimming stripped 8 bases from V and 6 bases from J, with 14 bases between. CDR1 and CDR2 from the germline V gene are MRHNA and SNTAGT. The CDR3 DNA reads TGTGCCAGCGCCACTAGGGGAGGTCAGCCCCAGCATTTT. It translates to CASATRGGQPQHF.

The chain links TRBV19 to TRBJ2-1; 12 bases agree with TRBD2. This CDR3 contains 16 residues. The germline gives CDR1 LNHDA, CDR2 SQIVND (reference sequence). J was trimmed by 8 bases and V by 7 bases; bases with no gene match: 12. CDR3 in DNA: TGTGCCAGTACCATAGGACTAGCGGGAAATCTGGATGAGCAGTTCTTC. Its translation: CASTIGLAGNLDEQFF.

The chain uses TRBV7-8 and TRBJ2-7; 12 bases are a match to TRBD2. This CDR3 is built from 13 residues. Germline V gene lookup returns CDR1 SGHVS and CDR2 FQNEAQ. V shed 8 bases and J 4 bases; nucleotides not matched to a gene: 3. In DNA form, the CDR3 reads TGTGCCAGCGAGCTAGCGGGAGGGTACGAGCAGTACTTC. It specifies CASELAGGYEQYF.

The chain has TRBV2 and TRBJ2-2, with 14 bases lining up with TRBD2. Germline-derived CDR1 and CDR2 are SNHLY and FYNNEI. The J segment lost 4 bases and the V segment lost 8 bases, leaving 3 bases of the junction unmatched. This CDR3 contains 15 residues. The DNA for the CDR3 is TGTGCCAGCGCCGGGACTAGCGGGAGCACCGGGGAGCTGTTTTTT. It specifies CASAGTSGSTGELFF.

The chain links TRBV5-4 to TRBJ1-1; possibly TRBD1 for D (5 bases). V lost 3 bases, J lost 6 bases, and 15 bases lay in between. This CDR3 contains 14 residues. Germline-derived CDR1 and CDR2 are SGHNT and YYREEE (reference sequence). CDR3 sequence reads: CASSSLKGMAEAFF. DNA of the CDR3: TGTGCCAGCAGCTCGTTGAAGGGGATGGCTGAAGCTTTCTTT.

CDR3 in amino acids: CASSLGLGGRVYEQYF. CDR3 DNA sequence: TGCGCCAGCAGCTTGGGGTTAGGCGGGAGGGTCTACGAGCAGTACTTC. The V gene is TRBV5-1, the J gene TRBJ2-7; TRBD2 agrees at 9 bases. Germline trimming cut 0 bases from V and 3 bases from J; bases unmatched to any gene: 7. CDR1 and CDR2 (germline): SGHRS, YFSETQ. CDR3 length equals 16 residues.

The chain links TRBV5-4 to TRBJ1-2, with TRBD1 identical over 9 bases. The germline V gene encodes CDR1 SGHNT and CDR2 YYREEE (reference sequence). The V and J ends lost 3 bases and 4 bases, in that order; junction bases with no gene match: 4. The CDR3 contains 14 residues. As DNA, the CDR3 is TGTGCCAGCAGCTCCGGGACAGGGAGCTATGGCTACACCTTC. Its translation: CASSSGTGSYGYTF.

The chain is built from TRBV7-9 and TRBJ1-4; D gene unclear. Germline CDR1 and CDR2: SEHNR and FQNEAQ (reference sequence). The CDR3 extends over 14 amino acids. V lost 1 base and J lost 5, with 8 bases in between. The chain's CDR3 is CASSLGAGNEKLFF. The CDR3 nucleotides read TGTGCCAGCAGCTTAGGGGCAGGAAATGAAAAACTGTTTTTT.

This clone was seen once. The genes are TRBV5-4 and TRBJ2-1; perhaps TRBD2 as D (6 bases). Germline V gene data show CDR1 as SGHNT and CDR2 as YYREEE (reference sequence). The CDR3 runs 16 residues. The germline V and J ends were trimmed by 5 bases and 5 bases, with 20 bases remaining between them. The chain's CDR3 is CASRRLAPGGHNEQFF. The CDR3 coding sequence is TGTGCCAGCAGACGTCTAGCGCCAGGAGGCCACAATGAGCAGTTCTTC.

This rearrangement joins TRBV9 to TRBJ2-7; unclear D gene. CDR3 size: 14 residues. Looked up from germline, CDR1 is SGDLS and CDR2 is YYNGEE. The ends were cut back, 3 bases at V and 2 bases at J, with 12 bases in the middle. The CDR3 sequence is CASSGTADPYEQYF. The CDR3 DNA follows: TGTGCCAGCAGCGGGACGGCCGACCCCTACGAGCAGTACTTC.

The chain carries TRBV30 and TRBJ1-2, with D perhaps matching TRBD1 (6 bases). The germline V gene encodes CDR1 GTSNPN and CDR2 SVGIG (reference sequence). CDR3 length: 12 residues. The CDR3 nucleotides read TGTGCTTCCACAGGGCGAGGGTATGGCTACACCTTC. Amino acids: CASTGRGYGYTF.

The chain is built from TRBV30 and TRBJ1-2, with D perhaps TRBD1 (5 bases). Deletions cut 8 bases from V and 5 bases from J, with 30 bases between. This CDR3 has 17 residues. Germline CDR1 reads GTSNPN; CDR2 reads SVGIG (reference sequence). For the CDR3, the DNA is TGTGCCGGTGTAGGTGGGCGGGGCAATCGCCCTCTTTATGGCTACACCTTC. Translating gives CAGVGGRGNRPLYGYTF.

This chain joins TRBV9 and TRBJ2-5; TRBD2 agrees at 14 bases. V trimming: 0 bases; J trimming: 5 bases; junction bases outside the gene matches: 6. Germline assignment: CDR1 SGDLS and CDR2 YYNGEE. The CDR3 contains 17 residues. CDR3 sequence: CASSVEGLAGVGETQYF. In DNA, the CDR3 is TGTGCCAGCAGCGTAGAGGGACTAGCGGGAGTAGGTGAGACCCAGTACTTC.

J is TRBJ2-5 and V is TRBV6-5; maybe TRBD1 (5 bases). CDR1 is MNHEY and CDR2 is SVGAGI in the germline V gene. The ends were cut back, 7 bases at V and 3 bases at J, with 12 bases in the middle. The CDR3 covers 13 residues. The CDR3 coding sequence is TGTGCCAGCACCTCCCTAGGGGAAGAGACCCAGTACTTC. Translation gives CASTSLGEETQYF.

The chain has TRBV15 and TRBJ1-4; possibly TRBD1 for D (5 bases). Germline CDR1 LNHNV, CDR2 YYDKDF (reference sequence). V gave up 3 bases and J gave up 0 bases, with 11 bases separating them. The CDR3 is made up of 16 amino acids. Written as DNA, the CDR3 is TGTGCCACCAGCAGGGGAAGGGGTGCAACTAATGAAAAACTGTTTTTT. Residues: CATSRGRGATNEKLFF.

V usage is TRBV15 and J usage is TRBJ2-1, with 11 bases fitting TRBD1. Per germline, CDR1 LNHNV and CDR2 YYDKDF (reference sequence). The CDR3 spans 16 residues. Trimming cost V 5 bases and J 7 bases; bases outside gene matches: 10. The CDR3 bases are TGTGCCACCAGCGGCAGGACAGGGGGCCGGGAAAATGAGCAGTTCTTC. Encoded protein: CATSGRTGGRENEQFF. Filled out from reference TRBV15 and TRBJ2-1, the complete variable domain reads DAMVIQNPRYQVTQFGKPVTLSCSQTLNHNVMYWYQQKSSQAPKLLFHYYDKDFNNEADTPDNFQSRRPNTSFCFLDIRSPGLGDTAMYLCATSGRTGGRENEQFFGPGTRLTVL.

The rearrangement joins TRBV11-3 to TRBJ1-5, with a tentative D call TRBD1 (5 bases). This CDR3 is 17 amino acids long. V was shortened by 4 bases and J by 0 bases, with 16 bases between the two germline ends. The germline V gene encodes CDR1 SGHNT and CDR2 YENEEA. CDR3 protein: CASSSEGASDSNQPQHF. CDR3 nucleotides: TGTGCCAGCAGCTCGGAAGGGGCATCAGATAGCAATCAGCCCCAGCATTTT.

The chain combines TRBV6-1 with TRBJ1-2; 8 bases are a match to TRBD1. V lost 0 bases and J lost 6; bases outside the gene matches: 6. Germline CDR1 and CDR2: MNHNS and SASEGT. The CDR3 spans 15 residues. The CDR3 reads CASSEARAGGNGYTF. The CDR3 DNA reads TGTGCCAGCAGTGAAGCACGGGCAGGGGGCAATGGCTACACCTTC.

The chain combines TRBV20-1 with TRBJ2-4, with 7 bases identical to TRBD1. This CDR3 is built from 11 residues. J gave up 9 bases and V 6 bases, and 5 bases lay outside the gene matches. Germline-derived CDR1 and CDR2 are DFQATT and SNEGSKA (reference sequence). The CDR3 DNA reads TGCAGTGCGTTGACAGGGAGCATTCAGTACTTC. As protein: CSALTGSIQYF.

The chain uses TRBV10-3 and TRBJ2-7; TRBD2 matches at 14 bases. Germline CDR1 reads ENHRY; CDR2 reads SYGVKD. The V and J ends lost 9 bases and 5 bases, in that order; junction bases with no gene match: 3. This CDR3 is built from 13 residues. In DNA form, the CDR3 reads TGTGCCATTGGGACTAGCGGGAGTGACGAGCAGTACTTC. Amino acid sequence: CAIGTSGSDEQYF.

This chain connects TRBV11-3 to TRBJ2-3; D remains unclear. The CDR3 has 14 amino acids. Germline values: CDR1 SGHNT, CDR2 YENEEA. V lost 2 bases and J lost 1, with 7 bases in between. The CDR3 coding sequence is TGTGCCAGCAGCTTACAAAGGGGCACAGATACGCAGTATTTT. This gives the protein CASSLQRGTDTQYF.

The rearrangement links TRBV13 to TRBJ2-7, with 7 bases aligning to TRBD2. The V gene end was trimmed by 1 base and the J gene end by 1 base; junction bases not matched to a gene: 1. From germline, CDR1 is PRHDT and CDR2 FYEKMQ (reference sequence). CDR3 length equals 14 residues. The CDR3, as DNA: TGTGCCAGCAGCTTAGAGGGACTATCCTACGAGCAGTACTTC. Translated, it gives CASSLEGLSYEQYF.

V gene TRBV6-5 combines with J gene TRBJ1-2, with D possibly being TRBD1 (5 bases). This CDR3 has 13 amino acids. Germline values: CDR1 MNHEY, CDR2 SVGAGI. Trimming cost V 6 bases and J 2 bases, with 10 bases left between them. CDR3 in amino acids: CASSPTVNYGYTF. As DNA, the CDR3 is TGTGCCAGCAGCCCGACAGTAAACTATGGCTACACCTTC.